Detailed here is one T cell receptor beta chain. Antigen unknown. The sample comes from a study of cytomegalovirus exposure and HLA in healthy donors. Study information: The roughly 110 validation repertoires matched the 500 to 750 first-cohort repertoires in platform, a later analysis reported. Study observations and caveats: Confirmation was obtained in vitro that a few CMV-associated chains are specific for CMV antigens. Some TCR beta chains (roughly 160 of them) were listed as cytomegalovirus-associated.

The CDR3 loop spans 17 amino acids. Per the germline V gene, CDR1 is SGHKS and CDR2 is YYEKEE (reference sequence). V was clipped by 6 bases and J by 3 bases, with 24 bases between them. Profiling relied on immunoSEQ multiplex PCR, and the TCRdb table lists in-frame clones only, not all of them. This table has around 58,000 clones, 75% to 90% appearing once. The source of this sequence is a woman between 18 and 29 years old in good health and CMV-seronegative. The rearrangement joins TRBV5-5 to TRBJ1-2, with D possibly being TRBD1 (6 bases). Sequenced sample: PBMCs. CDR3 amino acids: CASIDGGPRSPDYGYTF. DNA of the CDR3: TGTGCCAGCATAGACGGGGGGCCGCGTTCTCCCGACTATGGCTACACCTTC.